This TCR beta chain was captured by sequencing in a study of blood T cell repertoires in COVID-19. Across the study: PBMCs, B-cell-depleted T cells, or T cells were the source of the cDNA or gDNA that made up the material.

V was pared by 4 bases and J by 0 bases, with 9 bases of the junction left unmatched. The length of the CDR3 is 17 residues. Germline values: CDR1 LGHNA, CDR2 YSLEER. Which cohort a participant joined came from the clinical history participants gave. Here immunoSEQ multiplex PCR was the method, and the copy in TCRdb shows in-frame clones only, minus some. The data contain fewer than 200,000 clones, over 80% of them singletons. Sequencing input: PBMCs or T cells enriched from blood (not recorded which). V usage is TRBV4-3 and J usage is TRBJ2-3; 8 bases match TRBD2. The sequence derives from a woman in her 50s who had recovered from COVID-19. CDR3 coding DNA: TGCGCCAGCAGCCGCGGGGCTAGCGGGTCTAGCACAGATACGCAGTATTTT. Encoded protein: CASSRGASGSSTDTQYF.